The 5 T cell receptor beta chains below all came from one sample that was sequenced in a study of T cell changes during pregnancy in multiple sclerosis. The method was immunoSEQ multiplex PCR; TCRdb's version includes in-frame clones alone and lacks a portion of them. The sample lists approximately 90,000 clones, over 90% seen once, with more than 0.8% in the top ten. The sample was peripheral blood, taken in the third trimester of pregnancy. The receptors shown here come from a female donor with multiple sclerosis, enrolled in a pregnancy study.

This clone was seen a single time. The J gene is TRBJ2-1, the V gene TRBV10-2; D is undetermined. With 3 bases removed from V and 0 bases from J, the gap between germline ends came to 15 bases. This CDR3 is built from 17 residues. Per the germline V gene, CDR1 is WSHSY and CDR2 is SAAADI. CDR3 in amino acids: CASSDPLKADSYNEQFF. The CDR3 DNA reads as TGCGCCAGCAGTGACCCTCTCAAGGCGGACTCCTACAATGAGCAGTTCTTC.

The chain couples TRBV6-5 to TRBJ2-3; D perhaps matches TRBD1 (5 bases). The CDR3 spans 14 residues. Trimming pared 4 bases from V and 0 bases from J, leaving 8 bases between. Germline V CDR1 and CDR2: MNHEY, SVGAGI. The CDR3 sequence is CASSFRQSTDTQYF. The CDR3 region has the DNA TGTGCCAGCAGTTTCAGACAGAGCACAGATACGCAGTATTTT.

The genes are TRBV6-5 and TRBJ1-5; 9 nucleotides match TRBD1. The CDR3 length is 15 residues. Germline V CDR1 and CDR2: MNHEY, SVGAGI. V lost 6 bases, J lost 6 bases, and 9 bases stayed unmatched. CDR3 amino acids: CASSSTGGAGQPQHF. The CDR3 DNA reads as TGTGCCAGCAGCTCCACAGGGGGCGCAGGTCAGCCCCAGCATTTT.

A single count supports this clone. The CDR3 sequence is CASSIRPGNYEQYF. The CDR3 DNA follows: TGTGCCAGTAGTATCCGCCCAGGGAACTACGAGCAGTACTTC. V and J are TRBV19 and TRBJ2-7; D might be TRBD1 (5 bases). CDR3 length equals 14 residues. The ends were cut back, 3 bases at V and 3 bases at J, with 12 bases in the middle. In germline, CDR1 is LNHDA, CDR2 SQIVND (reference sequence).

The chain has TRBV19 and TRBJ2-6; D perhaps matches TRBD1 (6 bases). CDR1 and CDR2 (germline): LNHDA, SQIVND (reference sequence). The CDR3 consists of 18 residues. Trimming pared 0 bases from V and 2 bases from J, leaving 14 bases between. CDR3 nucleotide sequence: TGTGCCAGTAGTATAGATCCCCTTCACAGGGCTGGGGCCAACGTCCTGACTTTC. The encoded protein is CASSIDPLHRAGANVLTF.